In this sample, the clone carrying this TCR beta chain turned up a few times. The data derive from a study of blood T cell repertoires in COVID-19. TCRdb's copy holds only in-frame clones and misses some; the assay was immunoSEQ multiplex PCR. The sample holds a few hundred thousand clones, 70% to 90% seen once. V shed 6 bases, J shed 9 bases, and the junction held 12 bases outside the gene matches. The CDR3 consists of 15 residues. The germline V gene has CDR1 MNHEY and CDR2 SVGEGT. This TCR derives from a woman aged 45 to 65 who had been exposed to COVID-19. The V gene is TRBV6-2 or TRBV6-3, the J gene TRBJ1-2; 11 bases map to TRBD1. Sequenced material: PBMCs or T cells enriched from blood (not recorded which). CDR3 in amino acids: CASSLTAGQGVSYTF. CDR3 nucleotide sequence: TGTGCCAGCAGCCTAACGGCGGGACAGGGGGTTAGCTACACCTTC.